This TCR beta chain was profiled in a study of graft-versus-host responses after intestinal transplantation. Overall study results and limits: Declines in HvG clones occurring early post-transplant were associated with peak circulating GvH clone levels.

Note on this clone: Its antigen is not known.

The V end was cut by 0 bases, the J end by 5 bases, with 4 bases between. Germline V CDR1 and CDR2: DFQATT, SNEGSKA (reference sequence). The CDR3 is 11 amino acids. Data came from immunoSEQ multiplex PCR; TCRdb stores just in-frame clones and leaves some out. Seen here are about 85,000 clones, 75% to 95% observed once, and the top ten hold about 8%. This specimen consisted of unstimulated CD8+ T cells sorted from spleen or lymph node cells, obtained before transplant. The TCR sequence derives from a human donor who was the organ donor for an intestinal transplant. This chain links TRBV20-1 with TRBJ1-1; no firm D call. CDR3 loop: CSARDTTEAFF. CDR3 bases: TGCAGTGCTAGAGACACAACTGAAGCTTTCTTT.